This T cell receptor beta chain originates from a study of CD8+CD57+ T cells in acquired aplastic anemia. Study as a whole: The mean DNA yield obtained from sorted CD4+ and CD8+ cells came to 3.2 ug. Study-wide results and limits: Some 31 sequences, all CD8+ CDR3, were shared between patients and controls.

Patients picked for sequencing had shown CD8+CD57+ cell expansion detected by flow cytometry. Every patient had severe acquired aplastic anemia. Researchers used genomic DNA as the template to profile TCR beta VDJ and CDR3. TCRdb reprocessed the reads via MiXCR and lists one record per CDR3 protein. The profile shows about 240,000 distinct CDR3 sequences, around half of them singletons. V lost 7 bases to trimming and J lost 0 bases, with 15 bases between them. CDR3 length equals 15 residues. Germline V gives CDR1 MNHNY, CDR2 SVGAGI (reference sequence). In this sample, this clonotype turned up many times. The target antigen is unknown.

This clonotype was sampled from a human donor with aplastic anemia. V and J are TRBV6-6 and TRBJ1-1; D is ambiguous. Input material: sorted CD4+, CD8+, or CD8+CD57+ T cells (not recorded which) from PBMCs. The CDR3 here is CASTYSWALNTEAFF. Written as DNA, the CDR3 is TGTGCCAGCACATACTCTTGGGCCTTGAACACTGAAGCTTTCTTT.